Listed below are T cell receptor beta chains from one sample, sequenced in a study of regulatory T cells in long-lasting Graves disease. Each CDR3 protein gets one entry after TCRdb re-called the multiplex PCR reads with MiXCR. The table shows about 540,000 distinct CDR3 sequences, with around an eighth occurring only once. This same sample was also taken into another study, of T cells in Graves' hyperthyroidism and ophthalmopathy.

Sequenced material: peripheral blood mononuclear cells (PBMCs), taken at new diagnosis, from a patient treated with antithyroid drugs. The receptors were sampled from a man aged 25-40 years with Graves disease. Each CDR3 is given without its conserved first and last residue. Fields, in order: J gene, V gene, CDR3 length, clone size, CDR3 protein. Some rows have no size entry. The others give once, few or many, or a class for an expanded clone.

TRBJ2-7 TRBV11-1 12 few ASSFRTIPWEQY
TRBJ2-7 TRBV5-1 11 many ASSLVGTYEQY
TRBJ1-4 TRBV6-2/TRBV6-3 13 few ASSPGWGGTEKLF
TRBJ2-4 TRBV12-3/TRBV12-4 12 few ASSWGIAKNIQY
TRBJ2-7 TRBV20-1 13 many SARHGTSGSYEQY
TRBJ2-3 TRBV6-2/TRBV6-3 13 . ASSYRAGGTDTQY
TRBJ1-1 TRBV5-1 14 few ASSSRSGRMNTEAF
TRBJ2-7 TRBV18 13 few ASSPGADEGYEQY
TRBJ1-2 TRBV11-2 15 few ASSPVRGRGTDYGYT
TRBJ2-3 TRBV12-3/TRBV12-4 11 many ASRLQGADTQY
TRBJ2-1 TRBV5-4 13 few ASSLGQRGRSEQF
TRBJ1-4 TRBV5-4 11 many ASSLAGQEKLF
TRBJ2-7 TRBV5-1 14 many ASSLLLAGGIYEQY
TRBJ2-2 TRBV3-1 14 . ASSQDQSGNTGELF
TRBJ2-3 TRBV10-1 13 many ASSYGGIGPDTQY
TRBJ1-5 TRBV20-1 10 many SARYSNQPQH
TRBJ2-3 TRBV6-1 14 few ASSGTSGSSTDTQY
TRBJ1-1 TRBV18 14 many ASSPPLAEGHTEAF
TRBJ2-7 TRBV20-1 12 few SAVSGGPPYEQY
TRBJ2-1 TRBV2 9 many ASRDYDEQF
TRBJ2-3 TRBV30 11 many AWSAGGPDTQY
TRBJ1-6 TRBV3-1 11 . ASSQGGVSPLH
TRBJ2-1 TRBV7-2 13 many ASSLATGGENEQF
TRBJ2-6 TRBV25-1 14 few ASSESWGAGANVLT
TRBJ1-1 TRBV28 13 many ASSKNGQMNTEAF
TRBJ1-3 TRBV30 14 few AWSGGQRISGNTIY
TRBJ2-1 TRBV5-1 12 . ASSWGGADGEQF
TRBJ2-7 TRBV14 11 many ASSLWGHLEQY
TRBJ2-7 TRBV12-3/TRBV12-4 9 many ASSPDRDLN
TRBJ2-3 TRBV27 11 many ASSPSTTYTQY
TRBJ2-1 TRBV19 12 few ASSSGGSIHEQF
TRBJ1-5 TRBV30 13 many AWSSSQGGGRPQH
TRBJ2-1 TRBV7-2 16 many ASNSNLASGRVINEQF
TRBJ2-1 TRBV11-2 11 many ASSFAGYNEQF
TRBJ2-5 TRBV29-1 14 many SVEGSYRGGKETQY
TRBJ1-5 TRBV6-5 11 . ASSYRYNQPQH
TRBJ2-7 TRBV11-1 13 many ASSLVGTVDYEQY
TRBJ2-3 TRBV12-3/TRBV12-4 14 many ASSPLAWLGTDTQY
TRBJ1-4 TRBV15 13 few ATSPRDRYNEKLF
TRBJ1-2 TRBV12-3/TRBV12-4 12 . ASSAYRGQYGYT